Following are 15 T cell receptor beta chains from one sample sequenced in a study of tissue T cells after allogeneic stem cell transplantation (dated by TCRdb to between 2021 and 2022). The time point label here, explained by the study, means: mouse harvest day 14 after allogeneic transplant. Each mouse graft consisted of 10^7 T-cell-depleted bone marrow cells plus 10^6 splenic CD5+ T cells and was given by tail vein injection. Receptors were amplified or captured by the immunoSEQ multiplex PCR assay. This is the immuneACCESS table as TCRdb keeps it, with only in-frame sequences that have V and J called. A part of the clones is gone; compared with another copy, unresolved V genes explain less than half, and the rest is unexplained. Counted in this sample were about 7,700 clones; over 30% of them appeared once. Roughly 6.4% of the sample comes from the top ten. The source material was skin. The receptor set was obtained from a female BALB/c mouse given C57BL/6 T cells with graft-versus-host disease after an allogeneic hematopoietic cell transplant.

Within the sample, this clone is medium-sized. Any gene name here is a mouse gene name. CDR3: CSSSQSLGGGAETLYF. CDR3 DNA (partial): TGCTCCAGCAGTCAATCTCTGGGGGGAGGGGCAGAAACGCTGTAT. The chain has TRBV23 and TRBJ2-3; the table's D gene call, TRBD2, was not cross checked with the DNA. The read ends 1 residue shy of where the CDR3 ends; the end is completed using the germline J gene. In germline, CDR1 is KGHTA, CDR2 FQNQQP. CDR3 length equals 16 residues.

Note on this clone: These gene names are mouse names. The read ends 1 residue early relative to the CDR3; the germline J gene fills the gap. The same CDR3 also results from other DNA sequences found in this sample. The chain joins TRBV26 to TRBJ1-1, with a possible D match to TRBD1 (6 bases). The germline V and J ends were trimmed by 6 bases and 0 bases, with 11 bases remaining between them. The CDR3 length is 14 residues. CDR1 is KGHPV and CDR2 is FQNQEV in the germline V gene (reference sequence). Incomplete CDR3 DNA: TGTGCCAGCAGCCTGGGGACAACAAACACAGAAGTCTTC. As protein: CASSLGTTNTEVF. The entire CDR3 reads CASSLGTTNTEVFF. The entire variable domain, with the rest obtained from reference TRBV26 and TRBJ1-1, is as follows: NSKVIQTPRYLVKGQGQKAKMRCIPEKGHPVVFWYQQNKNNEFKFLINFQNQEVLQQIDMTEKRFSAECPSNSPCSLEIQSSEAGDSALYLCASSLGTTNTEVFFGKGTRLTVV.

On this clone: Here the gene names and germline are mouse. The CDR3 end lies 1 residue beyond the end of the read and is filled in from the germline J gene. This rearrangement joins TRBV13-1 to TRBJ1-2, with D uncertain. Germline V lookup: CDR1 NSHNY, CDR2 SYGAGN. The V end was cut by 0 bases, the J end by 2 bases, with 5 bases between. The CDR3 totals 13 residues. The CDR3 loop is CASSDGQNSDYTF. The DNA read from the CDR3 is TGTGCCAGCAGTGATGGCCAGAACTCCGACTACACC.

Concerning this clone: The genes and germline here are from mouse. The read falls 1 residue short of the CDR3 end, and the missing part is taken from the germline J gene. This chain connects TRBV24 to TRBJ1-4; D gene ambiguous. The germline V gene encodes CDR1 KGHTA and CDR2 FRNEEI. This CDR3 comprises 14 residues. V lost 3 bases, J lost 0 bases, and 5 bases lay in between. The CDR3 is CASSLTISNERLFF. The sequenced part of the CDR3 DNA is TGTGCCAGCAGTCTCACAATTTCCAACGAAAGATTATTT.

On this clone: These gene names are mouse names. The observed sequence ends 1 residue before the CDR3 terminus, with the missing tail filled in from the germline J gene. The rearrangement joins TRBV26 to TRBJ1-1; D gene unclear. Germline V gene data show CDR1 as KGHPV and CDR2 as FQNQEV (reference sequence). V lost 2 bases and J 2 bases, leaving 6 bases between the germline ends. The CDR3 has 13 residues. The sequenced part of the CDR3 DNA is TGTGCCAGCAGTCTGCACAGCAACACAGAAGTCTTC. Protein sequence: CASSLHSNTEVF. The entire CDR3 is CASSLHSNTEVFF. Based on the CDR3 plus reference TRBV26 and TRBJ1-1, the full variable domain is NSKVIQTPRYLVKGQGQKAKMRCIPEKGHPVVFWYQQNKNNEFKFLINFQNQEVLQQIDMTEKRFSAECPSNSPCSLEIQSSEAGDSALYLCASSLHSNTEVFFGKGTRLTVV.

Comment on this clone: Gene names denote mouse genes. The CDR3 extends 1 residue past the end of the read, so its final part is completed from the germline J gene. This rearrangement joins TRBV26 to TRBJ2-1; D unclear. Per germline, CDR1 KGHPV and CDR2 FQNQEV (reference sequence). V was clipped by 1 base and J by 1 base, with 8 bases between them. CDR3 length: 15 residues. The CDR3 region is CASSLFSANYAEQFF. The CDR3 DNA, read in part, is TGTGCCAGCAGTCTGTTTTCAGCGAACTATGCTGAGCAGTTC.

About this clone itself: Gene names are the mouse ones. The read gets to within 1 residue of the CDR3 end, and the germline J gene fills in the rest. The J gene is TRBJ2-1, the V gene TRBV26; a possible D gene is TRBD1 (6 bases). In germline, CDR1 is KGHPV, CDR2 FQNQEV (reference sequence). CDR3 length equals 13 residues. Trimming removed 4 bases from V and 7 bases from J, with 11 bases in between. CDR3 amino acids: CASSHTGRAEQFF. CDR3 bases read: TGTGCCAGCAGTCACACAGGGAGAGCTGAGCAGTTC.

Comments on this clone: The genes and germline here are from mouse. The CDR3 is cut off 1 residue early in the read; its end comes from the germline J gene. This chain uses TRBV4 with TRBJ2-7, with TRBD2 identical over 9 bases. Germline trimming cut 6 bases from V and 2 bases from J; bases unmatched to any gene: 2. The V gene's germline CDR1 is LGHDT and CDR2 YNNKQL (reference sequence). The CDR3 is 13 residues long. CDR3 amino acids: CASSSGGAYEQYF. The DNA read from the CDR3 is TGTGCCAGCAGTTCTGGGGGGGCCTATGAACAGTAC.

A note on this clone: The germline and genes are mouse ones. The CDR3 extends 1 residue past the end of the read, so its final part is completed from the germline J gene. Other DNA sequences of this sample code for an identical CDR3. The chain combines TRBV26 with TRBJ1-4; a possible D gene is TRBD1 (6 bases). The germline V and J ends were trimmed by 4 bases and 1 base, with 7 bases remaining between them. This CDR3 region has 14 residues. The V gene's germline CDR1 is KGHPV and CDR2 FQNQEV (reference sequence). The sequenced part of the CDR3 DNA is TGTGCCAGCAGTCGGGACAATTCCAACGAAAGATTATTT. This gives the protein CASSRDNSNERLF. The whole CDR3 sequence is CASSRDNSNERLFF.

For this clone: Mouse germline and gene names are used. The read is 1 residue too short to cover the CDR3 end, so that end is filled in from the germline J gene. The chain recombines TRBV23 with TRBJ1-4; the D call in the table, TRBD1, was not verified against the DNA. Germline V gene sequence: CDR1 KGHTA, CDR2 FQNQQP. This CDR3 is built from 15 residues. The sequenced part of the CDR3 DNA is TGCTCCAGCAGTCAACTGGGACAATCCAACGAAAGATTATTT. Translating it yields CSSSQLGQSNERLF. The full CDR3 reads CSSSQLGQSNERLFF. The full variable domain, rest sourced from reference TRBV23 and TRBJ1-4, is DAAVTQKPRYLIKMKGQEAEMKCIPEKGHTAVFWYQQKQSKELKFLIYFQNQQPLDQIDMVKERFSAVCPSSSLCSLGIRTCEAEDSALYLCSSSQLGQSNERLFFGHGTKLSVL.

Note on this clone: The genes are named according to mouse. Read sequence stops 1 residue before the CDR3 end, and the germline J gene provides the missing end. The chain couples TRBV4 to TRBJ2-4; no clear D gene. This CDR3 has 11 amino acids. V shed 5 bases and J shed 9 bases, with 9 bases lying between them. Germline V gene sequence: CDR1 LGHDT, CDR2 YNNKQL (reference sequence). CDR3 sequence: CASSIWRTLYF. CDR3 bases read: TGTGCCAGCAGCATTTGGAGGACCTTGTAC. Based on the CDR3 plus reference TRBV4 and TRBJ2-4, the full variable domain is ETAVFQTPNYHVTQVGNEVSFNCKQTLGHDTMYWYKQDSKKLLKIMFSYNNKQLIVNETVPRRFSPQSSDKAHLNLRIKSVEPEDSAVYLCASSIWRTLYFGAGTRLSVL.

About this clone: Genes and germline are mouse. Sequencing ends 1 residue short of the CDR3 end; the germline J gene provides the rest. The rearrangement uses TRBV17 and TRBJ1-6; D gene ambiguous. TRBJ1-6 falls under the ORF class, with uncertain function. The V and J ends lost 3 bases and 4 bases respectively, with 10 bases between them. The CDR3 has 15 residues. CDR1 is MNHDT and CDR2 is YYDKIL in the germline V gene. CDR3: CASSSGLGYNSPLYF. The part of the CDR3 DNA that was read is TGTGCTAGCAGTAGTGGCCTGGGATATAATTCGCCCCTCTAC.

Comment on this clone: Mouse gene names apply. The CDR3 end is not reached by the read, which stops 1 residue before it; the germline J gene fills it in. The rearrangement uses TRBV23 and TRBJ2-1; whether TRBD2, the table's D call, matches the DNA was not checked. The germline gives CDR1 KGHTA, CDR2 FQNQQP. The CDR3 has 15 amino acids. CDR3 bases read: TGCTCCAGCAGTCAATCGGGGGGGTCGGGAGCTGAGCAGTTC. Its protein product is CSSSQSGGSGAEQF. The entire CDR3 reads CSSSQSGGSGAEQFF.

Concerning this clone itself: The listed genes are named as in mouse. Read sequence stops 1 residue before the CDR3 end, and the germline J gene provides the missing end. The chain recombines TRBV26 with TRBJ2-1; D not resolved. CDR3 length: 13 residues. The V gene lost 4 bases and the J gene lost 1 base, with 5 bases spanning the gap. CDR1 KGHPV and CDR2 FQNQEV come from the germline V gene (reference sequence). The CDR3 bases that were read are TGTGCCAGCAGTCCCGACAACTATGCTGAGCAGTTC. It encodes CASSPDNYAEQF. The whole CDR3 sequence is CASSPDNYAEQFF.

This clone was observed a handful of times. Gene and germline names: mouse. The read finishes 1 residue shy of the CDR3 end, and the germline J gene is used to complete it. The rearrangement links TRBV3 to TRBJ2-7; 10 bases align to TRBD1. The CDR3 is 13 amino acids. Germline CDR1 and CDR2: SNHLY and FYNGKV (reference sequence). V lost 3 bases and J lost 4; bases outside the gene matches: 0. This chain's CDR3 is CASSLGQGYEQYF. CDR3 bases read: TGTGCCAGCAGCTTGGGACAGGGGTATGAACAGTAC.